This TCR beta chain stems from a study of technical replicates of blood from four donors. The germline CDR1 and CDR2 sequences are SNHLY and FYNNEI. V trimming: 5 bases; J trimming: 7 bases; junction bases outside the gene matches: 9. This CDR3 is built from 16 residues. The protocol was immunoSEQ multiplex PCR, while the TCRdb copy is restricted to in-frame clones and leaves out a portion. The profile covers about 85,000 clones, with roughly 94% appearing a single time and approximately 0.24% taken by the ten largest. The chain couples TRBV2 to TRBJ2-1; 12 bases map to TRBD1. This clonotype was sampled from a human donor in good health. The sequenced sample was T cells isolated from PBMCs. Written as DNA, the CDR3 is TGTGCCAGCAGTCACCCGGGACAGGGGGCTTTAAATGAGCAGTTCTTC. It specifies CASSHPGQGALNEQFF.